This TCR beta chain was obtained from a study of T cell repertoires in cytomegalovirus infection. About the research overall: Shared public TCR beta signatures pointed to both CMV infection and a matching HLA type.

TCRdb processed the reads anew with MiXCR; each CDR3 protein has one entry. Of about 130,000 distinct CDR3 sequences listed, 24% are singletons. Notes on the study in general: Cumulated frequencies of public TCR beta families served to identify carriers of CMV plus the relevant HLA. Within the response measured ex vivo, HLA-C-restricted CMV-specific TCR beta clonotypes were dominant.

A remark on this clonotype: Its antigen is not identified.

Trimming removed 6 bases from V and 6 bases from J, with 7 bases in between. Germline V gene lookup returns CDR1 SNHLY and CDR2 FYNNEI. The CDR3 contains 11 residues. The TCR sequence derives from a human donor in good health (CMV status not recorded). Some clones in this sample may be carry-over from other donors' samples. This chain connects TRBV2 to TRBJ2-3; D gene uncertain. Material for sequencing was PBMCs, sequenced either directly or after in vitro stimulation (not recorded which). The CDR3 DNA reads TGTGCCAGCAGAAAGAGGGATACGCAGTATTTT. Translated, it gives CASRKRDTQYF.